This T cell receptor (beta chain) was profiled in a study of PD-L1 blockade in urothelial cancer (TCRdb year 2017). Broadly, across the study: All patients started therapy at some point between 2014 and 2016 and received atezolizumab 1,200 mg intravenously every 3 weeks. About 85% of the 29 patients were males with bladder-origin urothelial cancer, and about 65% of the 29 reported a prior smoking history. Patients had an ECOG performance status of 0 or 1 and had received between 0 and 3 prior chemotherapy regimens. Blood samples were analyzed at two time points: 3 weeks after treatment start (second dose) and 6 weeks after treatment start. Blood samples yielded a median of approximately 150,000 T cells and more than 80,000 unique TCRs, with median clonality 0.080. Somatic, immune and clinical correlates of response to PD-L1 blockade with atezolizumab in urothelial cancer were the focus of an exploratory multi-omic analysis. TCR sequencing covered pretreatment tumor samples and matched, serially collected peripheral blood taken before and after atezolizumab treatment. Durable clinical benefit was defined as a progression-free survival longer than 6 months, and TCR features were additionally tested against progression-free survival and overall survival. In the same patients, whole exome sequencing and RNA sequencing of pretreatment tumors were performed in addition to TCR sequencing. About 10 patients reached durable clinical benefit, while some 19 patients did not. Around 29 patients had pretreatment blood TCR-seq, some 24 had at least one posttreatment blood collection, and some 24 had tumor TCR-seq.

Here is what the overall study found, with its caveats: Because of the small sample size (n ≈ 30) and the many exploratory analyses performed, the results are intended to be regarded as hypothesis-generating. A pretreatment peripheral blood TCR clonality below the median was linked to improved progression-free and overall survival. Patients with durable benefit showed greater expansion of tumor-associated TCR clones in peripheral blood 3 weeks after starting treatment (n of about 20, p = 0.022).

Points on this clone: Its antigen specificity is not known. No base quality information exists; no much larger clone differs at one position.

To estimate absolute template abundance from read counts, synthetic TCR analog templates were spiked into each PCR. The immunoSEQ assay used bias-controlled V and J gene primers to amplify TCRbeta CDR3 regions from genomic DNA. Sequencing of rearranged TCRbeta segments was done at approximately 20X coverage. As for how the authors treated the data: Sequencing errors were corrected by clustering, and CDR3s were annotated against IMGT so that V, D and J genes could be assigned. Downstream analyses used only productive TCRbeta rearrangements, leaving out any out-of-frame or stop-codon sequences. Clonality was calculated as one minus the Shannon entropy normalized by the log of the number of unique productive sequences. Fisher's exact test with Benjamini-Hochberg correction, at a threshold of adjusted p below 0.01, was used to find clones that differed between time points or between blood and tumor. What TCRdb holds here is the immuneACCESS table cut down to in-frame rearrangements. Part of the clones is not present; checked against another copy, under half of the missing clones reflect an unresolved V gene, and the others are unexplained. V and J calls and clone size come straight from that table; D and trimming were deduced from the DNA. The sample table contains more than 45,000 clones; only one count was recorded for approximately 89% of them. The top ten hold 3.5% to 5% of the sample.

Via the germline V gene, CDR1 is SGHTS and CDR2 YDEGEE. V ends up 0 bases short and J 4 bases short, with an unmatched junction base count of 10. CDR3 length: 18 amino acids, cysteine to phenylalanine. Only the CDR3 region is kept as DNA, spanning 54 bases read in frame from base 1. A cohort of more than 25 patients with locally advanced or metastatic urothelial carcinoma, treated at Memorial Sloan Kettering on a trial protocol, was included. Peripheral blood mononuclear cells were collected pretreatment and during treatment, with between 1 and 8 total time points per patient. The Qiagen DNeasy Blood extraction kit was used to purify genomic DNA from total PBMCs and tumor samples. PBMCs were collected pretreatment and during treatment, and were isolated and stored as previously described.

The chain joins TRBV5-8 to TRBJ2-6; TRBD1 lines up with 7 middle nucleotides. The sample in question was PBMCs, obtained around atezolizumab (anti-PD-L1) treatment. The receptor was derived from a man older than 75 with urothelial cancer. The CDR3 amino acid sequence is: CASSLERGRSKGANVLTF. DNA sequence: TGTGCCAGCAGCTTGGAAAGGGGGCGCAGCAAGGGGGCCAACGTCCTGACTTTC.